This T cell receptor (beta chain) was identified in a study of T cell responses to AZD1222 COVID-19 vaccine. General observations from the study: Without day 14 samples, only post-peak T cell repertoires were studied.

Profiling relied on immunoSEQ multiplex PCR, and the TCRdb table lists in-frame clones only, not all of them. The sample has roughly 130,000 clones, roughly 89% seen once. On this clone itself: Its target is not known.

The CDR3 sequence is 13 residues long. Germline V gene lookup returns CDR1 MDHEN and CDR2 SYDVKM. The V end lost 2 bases, the J end lost 11 bases, and 12 bases lay between the germline ends. The chain has TRBV28 and TRBJ1-4, with D hard to call. This clonotype was obtained from an adult in good health. This specimen consisted of peripheral blood, obtained on day 0 of AZD1222 vaccination. The CDR3 DNA reads as TGTGCCAGCAGTTTACTGGGAACGGGGAAACTGTTTTTT. As protein: CASSLLGTGKLFF.